The 28 T cell receptor beta chains below all came from one sample that was sequenced in a study of T cells in Graves' hyperthyroidism and ophthalmopathy. Researchers took RNA transcripts and amplified the TCR beta CDR3 regions from them. The primer set for the first-round RT-PCR of the TCR CDR3 was HTBI. TCRdb reanalysed the multiplex PCR reads using MiXCR and keeps one entry per CDR3 protein. The repertoire holds 610,000 or so distinct CDR3 sequences, with 46% as singletons. Sample: peripheral blood or thyroid tissue (not recorded which). Source of these receptors: a woman aged 18 to 35 with Graves' hyperthyroidism.

About this clonotype itself: This may stem from a read error, because a much larger clone lies one nucleotide away. J is TRBJ2-5 and V is TRBV2; TRBD2 matches at 12 bases. The CDR3 sequence is 18 residues long. CDR1 SNHLY and CDR2 FYNNEI come from the germline V gene. This chain's CDR3 is CTSSQETSGSILPETQYF. The DNA for the CDR3 is TGTACCAGCAGTCAGGAGACTAGCGGGAGCATCCTCCCAGAGACCCAGTACTTC. The variable domain in full, completed from reference TRBV2 and TRBJ2-5, reads EPEVTQTPSHQVTQMGQEVILRCVPISNHLYFYWYRQILGQKVEFLVSFYNNEISEKSEIFDDQFSVERPDGSNFTLKIRSTKLEDSAMYFCTSSQETSGSILPETQYFGPGTRLLVL.

The genes are TRBV7-3 and TRBJ2-1; 9 nucleotides agree with TRBD2. Losses at the gene ends were 0 bases for V and 8 bases for J; bases not matched to a gene: 11. Looked up from germline, CDR1 is SGHTA and CDR2 is FQGTGA. The CDR3 sequence is 17 residues long. This chain's CDR3 is CASSLTIVAGGPDEQFF. The CDR3 DNA is TGTGCCAGCAGCTTAACGATAGTCGCGGGAGGGCCGGATGAGCAGTTCTTC.

This clonotype was counted many times. The junction departs from germline at one end; a sequencing error may be responsible. This sequence joins TRBV7-9 and TRBJ1-4, with no clear D. The CDR3 spans 13 residues. CDR1 is SEHNR, CDR2 FQNEAQ, per germline (reference sequence). The CDR3 loop is CASSSPVRERLFF. The CDR3 DNA reads as TGTGCCAGCAGCTCGCCGGTTAGGGAAAGACTGTTTTTT.

Remarks on this clonotype: This clone may be a read error of a much larger clone one base away. The chain combines TRBV11-2 with TRBJ2-5; D is unresolved. Germline V gene sequence: CDR1 SGHAT, CDR2 FQNNGV. The CDR3 covers 16 residues. The CDR3, as DNA: TGTGCCAGCAGCCCCCCCCGTTTAGGGTTATTAGAGGCCCAGTACTTC. Translation: CASSPPRLGLLEAQYF.

This clonotype has a count of ten or more. The V call is TRBV4-2, the J call TRBJ2-7; the D is unclear. Trimming took off 0 bases at V and 0 bases at J, with 12 bases between the two ends. Germline CDR1 reads LGHNA; CDR2 reads YNFKEQ. The CDR3 is made up of 16 amino acids. The CDR3 DNA follows: TGTGCCAGCAGCCAAGAAAGCTGGGTAGACTCCTACGAGCAGTACTTC. This codes for CASSQESWVDSYEQYF.

The J gene is TRBJ1-1, the V gene TRBV29-1; TRBD1 agrees at 7 bases. The CDR3 sequence is 14 residues long. Germline CDR1 and CDR2: SQVTM and ANQGSEA. V dropped 4 bases and J dropped 11; count of bases not matched to a gene: 16. CDR3 in DNA: TGCAGCGTTGGTAGGACAGGTCATGTCACACGGGCTTTCTTT. Protein: CSVGRTGHVTRAFF.

As to this clonotype: Possible read error: a much larger clone is one base away. The chain couples TRBV6-1 to TRBJ1-1; TRBD1 matches at 7 bases. CDR3 length: 15 residues. In germline, CDR1 is MNHNS, CDR2 SASEGT. CDR3 residues: CAGSYSGQANTEAFF. CDR3 nucleotide sequence: TGTGCCGGCAGTTACTCCGGACAGGCGAACACTGAAGCTTTCTTT.

This clonotype came up many times. V gene TRBV10-3 combines with J gene TRBJ2-6, with D uncertain. The length of the CDR3 is 14 residues. The germline CDR1 and CDR2 sequences are ENHRY and SYGVKD. Trimming stripped 6 bases from V and 0 bases from J, with 6 bases between. The CDR3 sequence: CAIRLNSGANVLTF. DNA for the CDR3: TGTGCCATCAGGCTCAACTCTGGGGCCAACGTCCTGACTTTC.

The CDR3, as DNA: TGTGCCACCAGTGGGATTTCGGGACAGGGAAACTATGGCTACACCTTC. Encoded protein: CATSGISGQGNYGYTF. The V call is TRBV24-1, the J call TRBJ1-2, with TRBD1 matching over 9 bases. CDR3 length: 16 residues. The germline gives CDR1 KGHDR, CDR2 SFDVKD. With V trimmed by 5 bases and J by 2 bases, 8 bases remained unmatched.

The CDR3 region is CASSPDRAAKNIQYF. The CDR3 region has the DNA TGTGCCAGCAGTCCAGACAGGGCAGCCAAAAACATTCAGTACTTC. The J gene is TRBJ2-4, the V gene TRBV25-1, with TRBD1 matching over 7 bases. CDR1 and CDR2 from the germline V gene are MGHDK and SYGVNS. The CDR3 is 15 residues long. V shed 5 bases and J 0 bases; nucleotides not matched to a gene: 4.

This chain joins TRBV4-2 and TRBJ2-7; 7 positions agree with TRBD2. The V gene end was trimmed by 0 bases and the J gene end by 3 bases; junction bases not matched to a gene: 11. The CDR3 has 17 residues. Germline V lookup: CDR1 LGHNA, CDR2 YNFKEQ. The CDR3 loop is CASSQDSAGPPNYEQYF. The CDR3 DNA reads TGTGCCAGCAGCCAAGATTCAGCGGGACCACCGAACTACGAGCAGTACTTC.

Concerning this clonotype: This is likely a read error, given that the CDR3 carries no conserved phenylalanine or tryptophan at its end. The DNA is omitted, as the CDR3 cannot be located on it reliably, and the CDR3 follows TCRdb's listing. CDR3 residues: CSARALTSGRANTGELVL. This chain links TRBV20-1 with TRBJ2-2; the table's D call TRBD2 went unverified against the DNA. The CDR3 totals 18 residues, both ends included. Looked up from germline, CDR1 is DFQATT and CDR2 is SNEGSKA (reference sequence).

This clonotype was detected only a few times. V is TRBV6-1 and J is TRBJ1-5; a possible D gene is TRBD1 (5 bases). Germline V lookup: CDR1 MNHNS, CDR2 SASEGT. The CDR3 consists of 15 residues. With 3 bases removed from V and 2 bases from J, the gap between germline ends came to 11 bases. The CDR3 DNA is TGTGCCAGCAGTGAGATGAGGGGAGGCAATCAGCCCCAGCATTTT. Protein: CASSEMRGGNQPQHF.

A word on this clonotype: A much larger clonotype is one base distant, so this may be a read error. The chain carries TRBV24-1 and TRBJ1-2; tentative D call: TRBD1 (6 bases). CDR3 size: 13 residues. Per germline, CDR1 KGHDR and CDR2 SFDVKD. V was pared by 4 bases and J by 8 bases, with 13 bases between. CDR3 in amino acids: CATSDPQGHGYTF. CDR3 nucleotides: TGTGCCACCAGTGACCCACAGGGACACGGCTACACCTTC.

This chain uses TRBV5-6 with TRBJ1-1; tentatively, D is TRBD1 (6 bases). This CDR3 is built from 15 residues. Germline loops: CDR1 SGHDT, CDR2 YYEEEE. Trimming removed 0 bases at V and 4 bases at J, with 13 bases between. The CDR3 here is CASSLDRVAFTEAFF. In DNA form, the CDR3 reads TGTGCCAGCAGCTTGGACAGGGTCGCATTCACTGAAGCTTTCTTT.

This clonotype has a count of ten or more. The chain couples TRBV7-6 to TRBJ2-5, with a weak D call TRBD2 (6 bases). The V and J ends lost 6 bases and 2 bases respectively, with 13 bases between them. Germline loops: CDR1 SGHVS, CDR2 FNYEAQ. The CDR3 has 14 amino acids. CDR3 loop: CASSPLGGQETQYF. CDR3 DNA sequence: TGTGCCAGCAGTCCCCTGGGAGGTCAAGAGACCCAGTACTTC. Looking up the rest from reference TRBV7-6 and TRBJ2-5 gives the full variable domain: GAGVSQSPRYKVTKRGQDVALRCDPISGHVSLYWYRQALGQGPEFLTYFNYEAQQDKSGLPNDRFSAERPEGSISTLTIQRTEQRDSAMYRCASSPLGGQETQYFGPGTRLLVL.

This clonotype was observed once. One end of the junction does not line up with germline, which may come from a read error. The chain employs TRBV3-1 and TRBJ1-1; D might be TRBD1 (6 bases). CDR3 length: 14 amino acids. The germline V gene encodes CDR1 LGHDT and CDR2 YNNKEL (reference sequence). CDR3 coding DNA: TGTGCCAGCAGCCAAGACAGGTCGGGGGCTGAAGTTTTCTTT. It specifies CASSQDRSGAEVFF.

This clonotype was seen only a few times. This chain uses TRBV29-1 with TRBJ2-1; D call uncertain. The length of the CDR3 is 11 residues. The germline V and J ends were trimmed by 1 base and 5 bases, with 3 bases remaining between them. In germline, CDR1 is SQVTM, CDR2 ANQGSEA. CDR3 coding DNA: TGCAGCGTTGAAGGGAACAATGAGCAGTTCTTC. Its translation: CSVEGNNEQFF.

The chain combines TRBV19 with TRBJ1-5; possible D gene TRBD1, 6 bases. This CDR3 contains 15 residues. V lost 3 bases, J lost 11 bases, and 20 bases lay in between. CDR1 and CDR2 from the germline V gene are LNHDA and SQIVND (reference sequence). This chain's CDR3 is CASSIWQGHRETQHF. In nucleotides, the CDR3 is TGTGCCAGTAGTATCTGGCAGGGGCATCGGGAGACCCAGCATTTT.

This clonotype was detected ten times or more. The J gene is TRBJ1-5, the V gene TRBV20-1; D unclear. There are 15 residues in the CDR3. Germline V gene data show CDR1 as DFQATT and CDR2 as SNEGSKA (reference sequence). V dropped 6 bases and J dropped 5 bases, with 20 bases sitting between them. This chain's CDR3 is CSAPAPGGWYQPQHF. The CDR3 region has the DNA TGCAGTGCCCCTGCTCCGGGTGGTTGGTATCAGCCCCAGCATTTT.

This clonotype was recorded at least ten times. The J gene is TRBJ1-5, the V gene TRBV12-3 or TRBV12-4; D gene ambiguous. Trimming left V 0 bases short and J 0 bases short, with 18 bases between. The CDR3 runs 19 residues. The CDR3 region has the DNA TGTGCCAGCAGTTTAGCGAGCGGGGTATGGCTTTATAGCAATCAGCCCCAGCATTTT. This translates into CASSLASGVWLYSNQPQHF.

This clonotype has a count of ten or more. This chain joins TRBV15 and TRBJ2-2; no clear D. Germline V gene sequence: CDR1 LNHNV, CDR2 YYDKDF (reference sequence). With 2 bases removed from V and 8 bases from J, the gap between germline ends came to 9 bases. This CDR3 spans 13 amino acids. The CDR3 DNA is TGTGCCACCAGCAGATTGGCGGCTGGGGAGCTGTTTTTT. Its protein product is CATSRLAAGELFF.

A word on this clonotype: Mismatch with germline at one junction end may stem from a read error. V and J are TRBV24-1 and TRBJ2-2; D gene unclear. Per the germline V gene, CDR1 is KGHDR and CDR2 is SFDVKD. This CDR3 is 15 amino acids long. This chain's CDR3 is CASSLRWTGTRELFF. In nucleotides, the CDR3 is TGTGCCAGCAGTTTACGTTGGACGGGCACCAGGGAGCTGTTTTTT.

This clonotype showed up many times. The rearrangement links TRBV12-3 or TRBV12-4 to TRBJ1-4; D unresolved. V lost 7 bases to trimming and J lost 4 bases, with 10 bases between them. This CDR3 spans 13 amino acids. CDR3 in amino acids: CASKDTDNEKLFF. CDR3 DNA sequence: TGTGCCAGCAAAGATACCGATAATGAAAAACTGTTTTTT.

At least ten counts were recorded for this clonotype. The chain is built from TRBV2 and TRBJ1-5; the match to TRBD1 covers 9 bases. The CDR3 covers 13 residues. Unmatched junction bases numbered 6, after V lost 8 bases and J lost 7 bases. Germline CDR1 is SNHLY and CDR2 is FYNNEI. This CDR3 is CASARQGGQPQHF. The DNA for the CDR3 is TGTGCCAGCGCTAGACAGGGGGGGCAGCCCCAGCATTTT.

The J gene is TRBJ2-6, the V gene TRBV7-2; either TRBD1 or TRBD2 may supply D (6 bases each). The CDR3 covers 15 residues. V lost 5 bases to trimming and J lost 2 bases, with 10 bases between them. CDR1 and CDR2 from the germline V gene are SGHTA and FQGNSA. The CDR3 DNA reads as TGTGCCAGCAGCGCGGGACACGCTGGGGCCAACGTCCTGACTTTC. It is translated as CASSAGHAGANVLTF. Complete variable domain (other parts from reference TRBV7-2 and TRBJ2-6): GAGVSQSPSNKVTEKGKDVELRCDPISGHTALYWYRQSLGQGLEFLIYFQGNSAPDKSGLPSDRFSAERTGGSVSTLTIQRTQQEDSAVYLCASSAGHAGANVLTFGAGSRLTVL.

The chain carries TRBV7-6 and TRBJ1-5, with 7 bases aligning to TRBD1. The CDR3 is 12 amino acids. Germline V gene sequence: CDR1 SGHVS, CDR2 FNYEAQ. V trimming: 7 bases; J trimming: 11 bases; junction bases outside the gene matches: 8. CDR3 in amino acids: CASNQTGRSQHF. CDR3 DNA: TGTGCCAGCAACCAGACAGGGAGATCCCAGCATTTT.

At least ten counts were recorded for this clonotype. V gene TRBV7-8 combines with J gene TRBJ2-7; D could derive from TRBD1 or TRBD2 (5 bases each). Trimming took off 2 bases at V and 3 bases at J, with 8 bases between the two ends. Looked up from germline, CDR1 is SGHVS and CDR2 is FQNEAQ. The CDR3 is made up of 13 amino acids. This CDR3 reads CASSLRGFYEQYF. CDR3 in DNA: TGTGCCAGCAGCTTACGGGGCTTCTACGAGCAGTACTTC.